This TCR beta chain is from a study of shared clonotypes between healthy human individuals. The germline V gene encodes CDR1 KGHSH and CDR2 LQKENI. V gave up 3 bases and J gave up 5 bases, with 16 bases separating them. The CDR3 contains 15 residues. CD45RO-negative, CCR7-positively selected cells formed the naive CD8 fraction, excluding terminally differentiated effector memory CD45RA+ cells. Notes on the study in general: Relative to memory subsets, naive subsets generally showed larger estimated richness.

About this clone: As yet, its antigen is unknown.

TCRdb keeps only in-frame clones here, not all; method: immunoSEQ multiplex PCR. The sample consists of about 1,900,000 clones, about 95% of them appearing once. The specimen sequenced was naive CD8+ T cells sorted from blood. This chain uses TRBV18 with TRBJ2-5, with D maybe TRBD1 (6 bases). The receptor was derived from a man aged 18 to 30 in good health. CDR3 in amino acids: CASSPVLWGPETQYF. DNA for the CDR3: TGTGCCAGCTCACCTGTCCTCTGGGGGCCGGAGACCCAGTACTTC.